What follows are 29 T cell receptor beta chains derived from one specimen sequenced in a study of cytomegalovirus exposure and HLA in healthy donors (TCRdb year 2017). Preparation of the library involved the immunoSEQ multiplex PCR assay. The multiplex PCR relied on a mix of 60 forward primers for TCR Vbeta segments and 13 reverse primers for TCR Jbeta segments. TCRdb's version of the immuneACCESS table is confined to in-frame rearrangements and falls short of the full clone set. An unresolved V gene accounts for under half of the shortfall where checked; the remainder is of unknown origin. For this sample there are approximately 140,000 clones; about 79% appear just once. In total, the top ten clones hold around 4.1% of the sample. The sequencing sample was made of PBMCs. The receptors derive from a man aged 35-49 years in good health and CMV-seropositive.

This chain joins TRBV5-5 and TRBJ2-3; D gene uncertain. The germline gives CDR1 SGHKS, CDR2 YYEKEE (reference sequence). The length of the CDR3 is 14 residues. The V gene lost 7 bases and the J gene lost 0 bases, with 12 bases spanning the gap. The CDR3 region is CASAPPSSTDTQYF. CDR3 DNA: TGTGCCAGCGCTCCACCTAGTAGCACAGATACGCAGTATTTT. The complete variable domain, with remaining parts taken from reference TRBV5-5 and TRBJ2-3, reads DAGVTQSPTHLIKTRGQQVTLRCSPISGHKSVSWYQQVLGQGPQFIFQYYEKEERGRGNFPDRFSARQFPNYSSELNVNALLLGDSALYLCASAPPSSTDTQYFGPGTRLTVL.

The chain is built from TRBV9 and TRBJ2-1; possible D gene TRBD2, 6 bases. The germline V and J ends were trimmed by 4 bases and 8 bases, with 25 bases remaining between them. Germline loops: CDR1 SGDLS, CDR2 YYNGEE. The CDR3 contains 17 residues. CDR3 residues: CASSTLRLGTQLDEQFF. Here the CDR3 DNA reads TGTGCCAGCAGCACCCTCCGCCTGGGGACTCAGCTGGATGAGCAGTTCTTC.

The rearrangement links TRBV5-1 to TRBJ2-5; D unresolved. CDR1 and CDR2 (germline): SGHRS, YFSETQ. This CDR3 has 15 residues. Trimming took off 0 bases at V and 1 base at J, with 10 bases between the two ends. CDR3 protein: CASSLGGRPQETQYF. In DNA, the CDR3 is TGCGCCAGCAGCTTGGGAGGCCGGCCCCAAGAGACCCAGTACTTC.

Regarding this clone: One junction end disagrees with the germline gene, perhaps due to a read error. The rearrangement uses TRBV4-3 and TRBJ2-5; D remains ambiguous. The length of the CDR3 is 13 residues. The germline CDR1 and CDR2 sequences are LGHNA and YSLEER. Here the CDR3 DNA reads TGCGCCAGCAGCCAAGATGTCTCCGTAGCTCTGGACTTC. Encoded protein: CASSQDVSVALDF.

The chain joins TRBV6-5 to TRBJ2-7; 11 bases are shared with TRBD2. This CDR3 is built from 14 residues. V gave up 5 bases and J gave up 5 bases; unmatched junction bases: 5. The germline CDR1 and CDR2 sequences are MNHEY and SVGAGI. CDR3 in amino acids: CASSPLAGGDEQYF. The DNA of the CDR3 is TGTGCCAGCAGTCCGCTAGCGGGAGGCGACGAGCAGTACTTC.

V is TRBV7-2 and J is TRBJ2-7; 9 bases agree with TRBD2. The J segment lost 5 bases and the V segment lost 2 bases, leaving 7 bases of the junction unmatched. The germline V gene encodes CDR1 SGHTA and CDR2 FQGNSA. CDR3 size: 15 residues. The CDR3 coding sequence is TGTGCCAGCAGCTTAAGGGCTAGCGGGATAGACGAGCAGTACTTC. It encodes CASSLRASGIDEQYF.

The chain recombines TRBV14 with TRBJ1-1, with D possibly matching TRBD1 (6 bases). The CDR3 spans 16 residues. Trimming removed 0 bases at V and 4 bases at J, with 15 bases between. Per the germline V gene, CDR1 is SGHDN and CDR2 is FVKESK. The CDR3 DNA follows: TGTGCCAGCAGCCAAGAGGACAGACTCCGGGGCACTGAAGCTTTCTTT. Its protein product is CASSQEDRLRGTEAFF.

CDR3: CASSGGGGSSGNTIYF. CDR3 bases: TGCGCCAGCAGTGGAGGTGGGGGGAGCTCTGGAAACACCATATATTTT. The V call is TRBV10-2, the J call TRBJ1-3, with D tentatively TRBD1 (5 bases). Trimming cost V 4 bases and J 0 bases, with 13 bases left between them. Germline CDR1 reads WSHSY; CDR2 reads SAAADI. The CDR3 is 16 amino acids.

This clone has just one count. This chain uses TRBV2 with TRBJ2-2, with a weak D call TRBD2 (5 bases). Germline assignment: CDR1 SNHLY and CDR2 FYNNEI. This CDR3 contains 13 residues. Trimming removed 9 bases at V and 6 bases at J, with 14 bases between. This CDR3 reads CASKRTVPGELFF. CDR3 DNA: TGTGCCAGTAAACGGACTGTACCCGGGGAGCTGTTTTTT. Full variable domain (outside the CDR3, taken from reference TRBV2 and TRBJ2-2): EPEVTQTPSHQVTQMGQEVILRCVPISNHLYFYWYRQILGQKVEFLVSFYNNEISEKSEIFDDQFSVERPDGSNFTLKIRSTKLEDSAMYFCASKRTVPGELFFGEGSRLTVL.

The gene calls are TRBV4-3 and TRBJ1-6; D not resolved. The CDR3 consists of 17 residues. Germline V gives CDR1 LGHNA, CDR2 YSLEER. V was pared by 1 base and J by 13 bases, with 23 bases between. The CDR3 region is CASSQVGRLSGGEPLHF. CDR3 nucleotides: TGCGCCAGCAGCCAAGTTGGTCGACTGAGCGGTGGAGAGCCCCTCCACTTT.

This sequence joins TRBV7-8 and TRBJ1-3, with D possibly being TRBD1 (5 bases). The CDR3 is 15 amino acids. CDR1 and CDR2 from the germline V gene are SGHVS and FQNEAQ. V lost 2 bases to trimming and J lost 2 bases, with 10 bases between them. The DNA of the CDR3 is TGTGCCAGCAGCTTACAGGGTAGGGCTGGAAACACCATATATTTT. It codes for CASSLQGRAGNTIYF.

The V call is TRBV27, the J call TRBJ2-3, with 7 bases aligning to TRBD2. CDR1 is MNHEY and CDR2 is SMNVEV in the germline V gene (reference sequence). V was clipped by 5 bases and J by 1 base; unmatched bases: 24. The CDR3 is 21 amino acids. CDR3 sequence: CASSPQHAPRVLAERTDTQYF. CDR3 nucleotides: TGTGCCAGCAGTCCACAACATGCGCCAAGGGTGCTAGCGGAACGCACAGATACGCAGTATTTT.

Regarding this clone: A junction end diverges from the germline sequence, so it may reflect a read error. The V call is TRBV9, the J call TRBJ2-5; 9 bases are a match to TRBD2. The V gene's germline CDR1 is SGDLS and CDR2 YYNGEE. This CDR3 contains 14 residues. CDR3 amino acids: CASSTRGGQETQYF. The CDR3 nucleotides are TGTGCTAGCAGCACGCGGGGGGGTCAAGAGACCCAGTACTTC.

The chain couples TRBV19 to TRBJ2-1, with TRBD1 as a possible D gene (5 bases). The CDR3 length is 16 residues. V was cut by 2 bases and J by 0 bases, with 11 bases left in between. Germline V gene lookup returns CDR1 LNHDA and CDR2 SQIVND (reference sequence). The CDR3 coding sequence is TGTGCCAGTAGTATATGGCAGGGTGGCTCCTACAATGAGCAGTTCTTC. Translating it yields CASSIWQGGSYNEQFF.

CDR3 sequence reads: CAWRPGTGVVGYTF. In DNA form, the CDR3 reads TGTGCCTGGAGGCCCGGGACAGGGGTGGTTGGCTACACCTTC. The chain carries TRBV30 and TRBJ1-2, with 10 bases lining up with TRBD1. This CDR3 region has 14 residues. The germline gives CDR1 GTSNPN, CDR2 SVGIG (reference sequence). Trimming cost V 3 bases and J 7 bases; bases outside gene matches: 8.

J is TRBJ2-5 and V is TRBV5-8; TRBD1 matches at 8 bases. V lost 3 bases, J lost 5 bases, and 12 bases stayed unmatched. CDR1 and CDR2 (germline): SGHTS, YDEGEE. There are 16 residues in the CDR3. The CDR3 spells CASSSGATGAWETQYF. CDR3 coding DNA: TGTGCCAGCAGCTCGGGAGCGACAGGGGCGTGGGAGACCCAGTACTTC.

The table lists this clone with a count of one. The J gene is TRBJ2-2, the V gene TRBV19, with TRBD1 as a possible D gene (6 bases). The CDR3 has 15 residues. CDR1 is LNHDA, CDR2 SQIVND, per germline (reference sequence). The ends were cut back, 5 bases at V and 4 bases at J, with 14 bases in the middle. Here the CDR3 reads CASSPQTGLTGELFF. The DNA for the CDR3 is TGTGCCAGTAGTCCCCAGACAGGACTCACCGGGGAGCTGTTTTTT.

This clone appeared once. V is TRBV2 and J is TRBJ1-4; no reliable D call. V was trimmed by 5 bases and J by 11 bases, leaving 9 bases between them. Germline V gene data show CDR1 as SNHLY and CDR2 as FYNNEI. CDR3 length: 11 residues. CDR3 in amino acids: CASSQSGKLFF. In nucleotides, the CDR3 is TGTGCCAGCAGTCAATCGGGGAAACTGTTTTTT. Variable domain in full (rest from reference TRBV2 and TRBJ1-4): EPEVTQTPSHQVTQMGQEVILRCVPISNHLYFYWYRQILGQKVEFLVSFYNNEISEKSEIFDDQFSVERPDGSNFTLKIRSTKLEDSAMYFCASSQSGKLFFGSGTQLSVL.

In regard to this clone: One end of the junction is discordant with germline, which a read error may explain. At the DNA level, this CDR3 is encoded by other sequences in the same sample as well. V is TRBV9 and J is TRBJ1-2, with 10 positions matching TRBD1. Germline V gene sequence: CDR1 SGDLS, CDR2 YYNGEE. The CDR3 is 15 amino acids. CDR3 loop: CASSVGTGGHYGYTF. Written as DNA, the CDR3 is TGTGCCAGCAGCGTAGGGACAGGGGGACACTATGGTTACACCTTC.

There are a few counts of this clone. Other DNA sequences in the sample encode the same CDR3. This chain links TRBV29-1 with TRBJ1-2; maybe TRBD1 (6 bases). Looked up from germline, CDR1 is SQVTM and CDR2 is ANQGSEA. V lost 4 bases, J lost 4 bases, and 13 bases lay in between. This CDR3 contains 13 residues. Here the CDR3 reads CSVGGQSFYGYTF. The DNA for the CDR3 is TGCAGCGTTGGCGGACAGTCTTTCTATGGCTACACCTTC.

V and J are TRBV4-3 and TRBJ2-7, with TRBD1 matching over 7 bases. V lost 1 base, J lost 1 base, and 4 bases stayed unmatched. Germline-derived CDR1 and CDR2 are LGHNA and YSLEER. This CDR3 has 15 amino acids. This CDR3 is CASSQGLGQSYEQYF. As DNA, the CDR3 is TGCGCCAGCAGCCAAGGGTTGGGACAGTCCTACGAGCAGTACTTC.

V usage is TRBV19 and J usage is TRBJ2-7; the match to TRBD2 covers 7 bases. CDR1 is LNHDA, CDR2 SQIVND, per germline (reference sequence). V was clipped by 3 bases and J by 1 base; unmatched bases: 3. The CDR3 covers 14 residues. CDR3: CASSIAGASYEQYF. In nucleotides, the CDR3 is TGTGCCAGTAGTATCGCGGGAGCTTCCTACGAGCAGTACTTC.

This chain connects TRBV29-1 to TRBJ2-7; no definite D call. V was trimmed by 1 base and J by 4 bases, leaving 11 bases between them. Germline CDR1 SQVTM, CDR2 ANQGSEA. The CDR3 has 13 amino acids. The CDR3 region has the DNA TGCAGCGTTGAAGGGCAGGTGCCGTACGAGCAGTACTTC. Translation gives CSVEGQVPYEQYF.

The genes are TRBV5-1 and TRBJ2-7; no firm D call. The CDR3 extends over 14 amino acids. CDR1 and CDR2 (germline): SGHRS, YFSETQ. Trimming pared 1 base from V and 3 bases from J, leaving 11 bases between. The CDR3 bases are TGCGCCAGCAGCTTGAAAGCTTTTGGCTACGAGCAGTACTTC. Translating it yields CASSLKAFGYEQYF.

The rearrangement links TRBV25-1 to TRBJ1-1; 7 nucleotides align to TRBD1. Germline V gene sequence: CDR1 MGHDK, CDR2 SYGVNS. V shed 6 bases and J 11 bases; nucleotides not matched to a gene: 15. This CDR3 is built from 14 residues. The CDR3 region has the DNA TGTGCCAGCAGCGCACAGGGGCTTCCACCCTCTGCTTTCTTT. This codes for CASSAQGLPPSAFF. Variable domain in full (rest from reference TRBV25-1 and TRBJ1-1): EADIYQTPRYLVIGTGKKITLECSQTMGHDKMYWYQQDPGMELHLIHYSYGVNSTEKGDLSSESTVSRIRTEHFPLTLESARPSHTSQYLCASSAQGLPPSAFFGQGTRLTVV.

The chain joins TRBV6-6 to TRBJ2-2; D uncertain. The germline CDR1 and CDR2 sequences are MNHNY and SVGAGI (reference sequence). With 1 base removed from V and 6 bases from J, the gap between germline ends came to 6 bases. The CDR3 has 13 residues. DNA for the CDR3: TGTGCCAGCAGTTACTATGGAGCCGGGGAGCTGTTTTTT. Protein product: CASSYYGAGELFF.

The genes are TRBV9 and TRBJ2-3; D may be TRBD2 (6 bases). CDR1 SGDLS and CDR2 YYNGEE come from the germline V gene. Trimming removed 0 bases from V and 2 bases from J, with 7 bases in between. The CDR3 is 14 amino acids. The CDR3 here is CASSVGGLTDTQYF. The CDR3 DNA reads as TGTGCCAGCAGCGTAGGGGGACTCACAGATACGCAGTATTTT.

The CDR3 protein is CASSLETGPYEQYF. The CDR3 nucleotides read TGTGCCAGCAGCTTGGAGACAGGCCCCTACGAGCAGTACTTC. The chain recombines TRBV5-4 with TRBJ2-7, with TRBD1 as a possible D gene (6 bases). The CDR3 length is 14 residues. Germline lookup yields CDR1 SGHNT and CDR2 YYREEE (reference sequence). Deletions cut 0 bases from V and 2 bases from J, with 9 bases between.

The rearrangement uses TRBV4-3 and TRBJ2-5, with D maybe TRBD2 (7 bases). The CDR3 totals 16 residues. Trimming took 3 bases from V and 0 from J, leaving 14 bases between them. The germline V gene encodes CDR1 LGHNA and CDR2 YSLEER. The CDR3 loop is CASSQARGAYQETQYF. For the CDR3, the DNA is TGCGCCAGCAGCCAGGCCCGGGGGGCGTACCAAGAGACCCAGTACTTC.